This T cell receptor (beta chain) was recovered during a study of PD-1 blockade in classical Hodgkin lymphoma (dated by TCRdb to the early 2020s). With regard to the full study: The study used CyTOF and TCR beta sequencing to define a peripheral blood immune signature of response to PD-1 blockade in classical Hodgkin lymphoma. On the study overall, not on this receptor specifically: The study covered only a single clinical trial cohort, and the causes of the repertoire differences, possibly disease activity or prior therapy, were still not defined. Baseline TCR diversity was reported to be lower in newly diagnosed patients than in healthy donors and to be lower still in relapsed/refractory patients.

As regards this clone: Its antigen is unknown. Base-call qualities are not available, and no considerably larger clone is one nucleotide away.

In light of the paper, this sample's time point label describes: newly diagnosed, previously untreated cHL patient sample. Using a Miltenyi CD4+ T cell isolation kit, CD4+ T cells were purified from thawed PBMCs through magnetic negative selection. As a comparison group for the relapsed/refractory trial patients, PBMCs from patients with newly diagnosed, previously untreated classical Hodgkin lymphoma were sequenced. Peripheral blood was collected in 8 mL Vacutainer Cell Preparation Tubes, from which PBMCs were isolated by centrifugation and then cryopreserved. Purified CD4+ and CD8+ fractions were generated only in cases for which an additional PBMC sample was available. Magnetically labelled cells were removed on LS columns in a quadroMACS separator, and the flow-through was collected as the purified fraction. The germline V gene yields SGHRS for CDR1 and YFSETQ for CDR2. The CDR3 numbers 16 residues from cysteine through phenylalanine. Solely the CDR3 DNA is kept, with 48 bases framed from the first base. V ends up 5 bases short and J 2 bases short, with an unmatched junction base count of 6.

The Qiagen DNeasy kit was used to extract genomic DNA both from unsorted PBMCs and from the negatively selected CD4+ and CD8+ fractions. Using primers that anneal to V and J segments, immunoSEQ multiplex PCR amplified the TCR beta CDR3 regions. A synthetic immune receptor repertoire was used to minimize amplification bias, and remaining bias was computationally removed after sequencing. The source study handled its data this way. Repertoire diversity was quantified as the Shannon entropy index using custom Python scripts. Unsorted, CD4+ and CD8+ repertoires were analyzed separately, except for combined analyses in which CD4+ and CD8+ sequences were merged in silico. This is the immuneACCESS table as TCRdb keeps it, with only in-frame sequences that have V and J called. A part of the clones is gone; compared with another copy, unresolved V genes explain less than half, and the rest is unexplained. The DNA gave D and trimming, while V, J and clone size come from that table. Within this sample are under 20,000 clones, with over 80% of them counted one time only. Roughly 1.2% of the sample goes to the ten largest clones.

In this chain, TRBV5-1 is recombined with TRBJ2-1, with 11 middle bases fitting TRBD2. The TCR sequence derives from a human donor with classical Hodgkin lymphoma. The source material was CD4+ T cells from blood. The nucleotide sequence reads as follows: TGCGCCAGCAGACTAGCGGGAGCGGGCCCCTACAATGAGCAGTTCTTC. Its protein product is CASRLAGAGPYNEQFF.